This T cell receptor (beta chain) was retrieved from a study of T-cell reconstitution after alpha-beta-depleted transplantation in children. Remarks on this clonotype: Its specificity is not known.

The TCRbeta library was prepared with unique molecular identifiers. TCRdb called the PCR reads again in MiXCR, with one record for every CDR3 protein. The table includes over 200,000 distinct CDR3 sequences, roughly 8.1% detected once. CDR1 and CDR2 (germline): MGHDK, SYGVNS. Losses at the gene ends were 2 bases for V and 1 base for J; bases not matched to a gene: 3. CDR3 length: 15 residues. Notes on the study in general: At the one-year point after transplant, T-cell counts and TCRbeta diversity were found to come mostly from T cells that had been newly produced. Some patients showed high day-60 TCRbeta diversity, which derived from surviving recipient T cells and thymic progenitors. Roughly two months post-transplant, alpha-beta T cells reportedly originated from several hundred graft clones that had expanded.

The sequence derives from a male patient aged 2-10 years who had a stem cell transplant for acute myeloid leukemia, so the T cells may come from the graft donor. The starting material was PBMCs, mostly from graft donor cells, obtained 360 days after TCRalphabeta/CD19-depleted stem cell transplant. V and J are TRBV25-1 and TRBJ2-5; 8 nucleotides line up with TRBD1. The CDR3 region has the DNA TGTGCCAGCAGTGAAATGGGGACAGGCCAAGAGACCCAGTACTTC. Its translation: CASSEMGTGQETQYF.